This is a list of T cell receptor beta chains from one sample in a study of identical twins. TCRdb itself ran the 5' RACE reads through MiXCR, one entry per CDR3 protein. The repertoire holds about 720,000 distinct CDR3 sequences, with 8.5% to 9.5% as singletons. Separately, the same data were catalogued under a study of yellow fever vaccine responses in identical twins.

Sequencing was performed on PBMCs. The receptors were sampled from a woman aged 18-30 years in good health. CDR3s include the opening cysteine and the closing phenylalanine or tryptophan. Each record gives: clone size, J gene, V gene, D gene, CDR3 protein, CDR3 DNA. The D gene is left open where the match is weak. Clone size is given for some rows only: seen once, a few or many times, or a class if the clone is expanded.

size: many; J: TRBJ2-3; V: TRBV27; D: .; CDR3: CASSLLVREDRTDTQYF; DNA: TGTGCCAGCAGTTTATTGGTCAGGGAAGACCGCACAGATACGCAGTATTTT
size: .; J: TRBJ2-1; V: TRBV5-5; D: TRBD2; CDR3: CASSLAPLAGVLYNEQFF; DNA: TGTGCCAGCAGCTTGGCTCCCCTAGCGGGAGTATTATACAATGAGCAGTTCTTC
size: .; J: TRBJ2-1; V: TRBV6-1; D: TRBD2; CDR3: CASHTGLAEAVEQFF; DNA: TGTGCCAGCCATACGGGACTAGCGGAAGCGGTGGAGCAGTTCTTC
size: many; J: TRBJ2-7; V: TRBV27; D: TRBD2; CDR3: CASSLYASGRYEQYF; DNA: TGTGCCAGCAGTTTATACGCTAGCGGGAGATACGAGCAGTACTTC
size: .; J: TRBJ2-1; V: TRBV6-5; D: .; CDR3: CASSYSAEGNEQFF; DNA: TGTGCCAGCAGTTACTCGGCAGAAGGCAATGAGCAGTTCTTC
size: .; J: TRBJ1-1; V: TRBV2; D: .; CDR3: CASSTGRAFF; DNA: TGTGCCAGCAGTACGGGGAGAGCTTTCTTT
size: .; J: TRBJ1-2; V: TRBV29-1; D: TRBD1; CDR3: CSVVDRDREHYGYTF; DNA: TGCAGCGTTGTCGACCGGGACAGGGAACACTATGGCTACACCTTC
size: .; J: TRBJ2-5; V: TRBV20-1; D: .; CDR3: CSPVGGSRETQYF; DNA: TGCAGTCCGGTGGGCGGGTCCAGGGAGACCCAGTACTTC
size: .; J: TRBJ2-2; V: TRBV20-1; D: .; CDR3: CSARLARSGRLETNTGELFF; DNA: TGCAGTGCTAGACTTGCGAGGAGCGGGCGCCTTGAAACGAACACCGGGGAGCTGTTTTTT
size: .; J: TRBJ2-5; V: TRBV4-3; D: .; CDR3: CASSQDRTLGTQYF; DNA: TGCGCCAGCAGCCAAGATCGCACCTTGGGGACCCAGTACTTC
size: many; J: TRBJ1-5; V: TRBV12-3/TRBV12-4; D: TRBD1; CDR3: CASSPVGGQYQPQHF; DNA: TGTGCCAGCAGTCCAGTAGGGGGCCAGTATCAGCCCCAGCATTTT
size: few; J: TRBJ2-1; V: TRBV11-1; D: TRBD2; CDR3: CASSTGTSGESSYNEQFF; DNA: TGTGCCAGCAGCACCGGGACTAGCGGGGAGAGCTCCTACAATGAGCAGTTCTTC
size: many; J: TRBJ2-1; V: TRBV14; D: .; CDR3: CASSLTSGTPYNEQFF; DNA: TGTGCCAGCAGCTTAACCTCCGGGACTCCCTACAATGAGCAGTTCTTC
size: many; J: TRBJ2-1; V: TRBV4-3; D: TRBD2; CDR3: CASSQEYSGSSYNEQFF; DNA: TGCGCCAGCAGCCAAGAATACAGCGGGAGCTCCTACAATGAGCAGTTCTTC
size: .; J: TRBJ2-7; V: TRBV7-3; D: TRBD2; CDR3: CASSLNGGALVEQYF; DNA: TGTGCCAGCAGCTTAAACGGGGGGGCCCTCGTCGAGCAGTACTTC
size: many; J: TRBJ2-7; V: TRBV7-2; D: .; CDR3: CASSWSTAYEQYF; DNA: TGTGCCAGCAGCTGGTCCACGGCCTACGAGCAGTACTTC
size: few; J: TRBJ2-3; V: TRBV20-1; D: .; CDR3: CSAREGGVGAPDTQYF; DNA: TGCAGTGCTAGAGAGGGCGGAGTTGGGGCTCCGGATACGCAGTATTTT
size: many; J: TRBJ2-1; V: TRBV11-1; D: .; CDR3: CASSAPQGGTSYNEQFF; DNA: TGTGCCAGCAGCGCCCCTCAGGGGGGGACTAGCTACAATGAGCAGTTCTTC
size: many; J: TRBJ2-7; V: TRBV10-3; D: TRBD2; CDR3: CAISDLSGLAGGLSYEQYF; DNA: TGTGCCATCAGTGATCTTTCGGGACTAGCGGGGGGTCTCTCCTACGAGCAGTACTTC
size: .; J: TRBJ2-5; V: TRBV18; D: TRBD2; CDR3: CASSPLPGGGAEETQYF; DNA: TGTGCCAGCTCACCCCTACCGGGCGGGGGGGCCGAAGAGACCCAGTACTTC
size: .; J: TRBJ2-7; V: TRBV5-1; D: TRBD1; CDR3: CASIKDRANEQYF; DNA: TGCGCCAGCATTAAGGACAGGGCCAACGAGCAGTACTTC
size: many; J: TRBJ1-1; V: TRBV12-3/TRBV12-4; D: .; CDR3: CASSYTLLNTEAFF; DNA: TGTGCCAGCAGCTACACCTTATTGAACACTGAAGCTTTCTTT
size: .; J: TRBJ2-2; V: TRBV29-1; D: TRBD1; CDR3: CSVRSGTGDTGELFF; DNA: TGCAGCGTCCGATCCGGGACAGGGGACACCGGGGAGCTGTTTTTT
size: few; J: TRBJ1-4; V: TRBV20-1; D: TRBD1; CDR3: CSARTGRYEKLFF; DNA: TGCAGTGCTAGGACAGGGAGATATGAAAAACTGTTTTTT
size: few; J: TRBJ2-1; V: TRBV5-6; D: TRBD2; CDR3: CASNRGGVLSSYNEQFF; DNA: TGTGCCAGCAACCGGGGGGGGGTACTGAGCTCCTACAATGAGCAGTTCTTC
size: .; J: TRBJ2-2; V: TRBV6-1; D: .; CDR3: CASQVGRANTGELFF; DNA: TGTGCCAGCCAAGTGGGACGGGCGAACACCGGGGAGCTGTTTTTT
size: many; J: TRBJ1-6; V: TRBV12-3/TRBV12-4; D: .; CDR3: CASSLGRATSPLHF; DNA: TGTGCCAGCAGTTTAGGCAGGGCAACATCACCCCTCCACTTT
size: few; J: TRBJ1-2; V: TRBV5-6; D: .; CDR3: CASSPERGDYGYTF; DNA: TGTGCCAGCAGCCCGGAGAGGGGGGACTATGGCTACACCTTC
size: .; J: TRBJ2-2; V: TRBV15; D: TRBD2; CDR3: CATSRSWGEGRTGELFF; DNA: TGTGCCACCAGCAGATCCTGGGGGGAGGGACGTACCGGGGAGCTGTTTTTT
size: few; J: TRBJ2-1; V: TRBV7-2; D: .; CDR3: CASSSGLSINEQFF; DNA: TGTGCCAGCAGCTCGGGACTTTCAATCAATGAGCAGTTCTTC